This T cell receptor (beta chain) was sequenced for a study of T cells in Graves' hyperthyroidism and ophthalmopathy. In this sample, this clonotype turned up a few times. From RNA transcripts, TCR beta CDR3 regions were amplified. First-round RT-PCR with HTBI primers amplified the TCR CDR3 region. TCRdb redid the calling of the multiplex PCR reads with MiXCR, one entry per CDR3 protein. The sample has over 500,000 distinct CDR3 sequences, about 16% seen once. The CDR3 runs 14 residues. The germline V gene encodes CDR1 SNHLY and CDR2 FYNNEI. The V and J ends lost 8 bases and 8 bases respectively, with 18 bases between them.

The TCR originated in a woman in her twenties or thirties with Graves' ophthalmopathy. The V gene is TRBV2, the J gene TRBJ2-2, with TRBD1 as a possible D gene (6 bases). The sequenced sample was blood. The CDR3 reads CASSNTGFSGELFF. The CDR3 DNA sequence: TGTGCCAGCTCTAATACAGGGTTTTCAGGGGAGCTGTTTTTT.